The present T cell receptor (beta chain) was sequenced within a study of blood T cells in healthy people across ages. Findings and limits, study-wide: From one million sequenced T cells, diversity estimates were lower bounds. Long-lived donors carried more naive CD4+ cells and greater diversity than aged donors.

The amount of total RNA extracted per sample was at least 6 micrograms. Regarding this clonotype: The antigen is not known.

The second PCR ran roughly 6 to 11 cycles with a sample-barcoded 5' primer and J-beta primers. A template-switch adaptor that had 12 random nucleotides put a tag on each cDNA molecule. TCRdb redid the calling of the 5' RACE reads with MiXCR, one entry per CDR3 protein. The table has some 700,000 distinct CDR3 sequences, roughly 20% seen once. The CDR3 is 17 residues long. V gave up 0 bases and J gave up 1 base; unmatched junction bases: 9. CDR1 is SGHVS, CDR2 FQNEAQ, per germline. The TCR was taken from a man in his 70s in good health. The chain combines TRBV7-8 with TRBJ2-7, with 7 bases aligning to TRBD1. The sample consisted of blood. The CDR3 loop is CASSLARGQAISYEQYF. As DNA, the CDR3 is TGTGCCAGCAGCTTAGCGCGAGGACAGGCGATTTCCTACGAGCAGTACTTC.